Included here is one T cell receptor (beta chain) sequence, with context. TCRdb reanalysed the RT-PCR reads using MiXCR and keeps one entry per CDR3 protein. The sample lists about a million distinct CDR3 sequences, 15% to 20% occurring once. This sample was included in a study of patients and donors after allogeneic stem cell transplantation. The CDR3 spans 13 residues. Trimming pared 7 bases from V and 4 bases from J, leaving 14 bases between. Germline assignment: CDR1 SQVTM and CDR2 ANQGSEA. The V gene is TRBV29-1, the J gene TRBJ1-5, with a weak D call TRBD1 (6 bases). The TCR comes from a human donor who was either an allogeneic HSCT recipient or a stem cell or donor lymphocyte infusion donor (not recorded which). It is not recorded whose cells these are; they may come from a transplant donor. Sequencing was performed on blood, either unsorted or a sorted T cell fraction (not recorded which). Written as DNA, the CDR3 is TGCAGCGCCGGATGGGGGCCTAATCAGCCCCAGCATTTT. Its translation: CSAGWGPNQPQHF.